What follows is one T cell receptor beta chain and its context. This clone's antigen is unknown. No base quality information exists; no much larger clone differs at one position. The sample belongs to a study of a mutant IDH1 vaccine in newly diagnosed glioma (dated by TCRdb to the early 2020s). For the study in its entirety: Eight vaccinations were administered to patients in weeks 1, 3, 5, 7, 11, 15, 19 and 23, corresponding to visits V03 through V10. Vaccination began 4-6 weeks after radiotherapy alone, or alongside temozolomide cycles in the chemotherapy-containing groups. Of the roughly 34 treated patients, about 62% were male and approximately 38% were female, and the mean age was 40.4 years. Prior to enrollment, patients had been given standard therapy consisting of radiotherapy alone, temozolomide alone, or radiochemotherapy with temozolomide, with the combination given to most patients. Six visits were used for peripheral blood collection: V03 (baseline), V05, V07, V10, V12 and V13. For exploratory analyses, 25 to 30 treated patients had longitudinal TCRB deep sequencing done wherever samples were available.

Sample time point, as interpreted from the label and publication: week 5, during vaccination. Every vaccine dose consisted of 300 ug of a 20-mer mutant IDH1 peptide in Montanide, administered subcutaneously together with topical imiquimod. The donors had newly diagnosed IDH1-mutant astrocytomas of WHO grade 3 or 4 that showed loss of nuclear ATRX. The samples were drawn from NOA16, a multicentre, single-arm, open-label phase I trial in Germany that tested a mutant IDH1 peptide vaccine in humans for the first time. The DNeasy Blood and Tissue Kit was used to extract genomic DNA from EDTA blood for TCRB sequencing. The germline V gene gives CDR1 as MDHEN and CDR2 as SYDVKM. V is cut by 10 bases and J by 2 bases, and the space between the germline ends is 3 bases. The CDR3, from cysteine to phenylalanine, totals 9 residues. The kept DNA is CDR3 alone, 27 bases in frame from the first base. Library preparation employed the immunoSEQ multiplex PCR assay. Following the manufacturer's protocol, the hsTCRB Kit was used to amplify rearranged TCR beta chain sequences. Sequencing of TCRB libraries was carried out on an Illumina MiSeq. From the authors' description of their analysis: The proprietary platform of the kit vendor was used for demultiplexing, trimming and gene mapping. Sourced from immuneACCESS, this table was stored by TCRdb with only in-frame sequences that have V and J called. A share of the clones is absent; for the studies checked, an unresolved V gene accounts for under half, and the remainder has no known explanation. That table furnishes V, J and clone size, whereas the DNA furnished D and trimming. For this sample the table gives 35,000 to 45,000 clones, of which 80% to 90% were detected only once. 12% of the sample rests with the top ten.

The paper's findings and limits, for the study overall: It was noted by the authors that analyses of patient blood samples could not be reproduced owing to sample limitations. Across multiple MHC alleles, vaccine-induced immune responses were seen in around 93% of patients. Pseudoprogression appeared unrelated to alterations in the top peripheral T cell clonotypes detected by TCRB sequencing. Selection of PBMC samples for TCRB deep sequencing was based on availability.

The sequencing here drew on PBMCs, taken from a glioma patient whose treatment included an IDH1 peptide vaccine. The chain is made from TRBV28 and TRBJ2-7, with an unclear D gene assignment. This TCR was recovered from a man in his fifties with glioma. The CDR3 is CANPYEQYF. At the DNA level, the sequence is TGTGCCAACCCCTACGAGCAGTACTTC.